What follows are 28 T cell receptor beta chains derived from one specimen sequenced in a study of T-cell memory formation after mild COVID-19. One entry per CDR3 protein, called by TCRdb with MiXCR from the 5' RACE reads. The data contain a few hundred thousand distinct CDR3 sequences, 20% to 30% of them singletons. What was sequenced was PBMCs or a T cell subset sorted from them (not recorded which). Every receptor here comes from an adult woman who had mild COVID-19 (a few samples of this study predate the infection). Cell type and time point are not known.

This clonotype was counted a few times. The chain uses TRBV19 and TRBJ1-1; a possible D gene is TRBD1 (5 bases). The CDR3 contains 12 residues. Germline lookup yields CDR1 LNHDA and CDR2 SQIVND (reference sequence). Trimming pared 2 bases from V and 6 bases from J, leaving 7 bases between. CDR3 nucleotides: TGTGCCAGTAGTATAAGGGGCGCTGAAGCTTTCTTT. Translating gives CASSIRGAEAFF.

This clonotype was observed many times. CDR3 amino acids: CASSDSYEQYF. CDR3 sequence (DNA): TGTGCCAGCAGTGACTCCTACGAGCAGTACTTC. The chain links TRBV18 to TRBJ2-7; D unclear. The CDR3 length is 11 residues. Germline V CDR1 and CDR2: KGHSH, LQKENI. V dropped 8 bases and J dropped 0 bases, with 5 bases sitting between them.

The rearrangement uses TRBV28 and TRBJ2-5, with TRBD1 identical over 10 bases. Germline V lookup: CDR1 MDHEN, CDR2 SYDVKM. The CDR3 sequence is 14 residues long. After removal of 3 bases from V and 10 bases from J, the junction contained 8 bases not matched to a gene. The DNA of the CDR3 is TGTGCCAGCAGTTTCTGGACAGGGGGTGGGAACCAGTACTTC. It yields the protein CASSFWTGGGNQYF.

This clonotype was seen a handful of times. This chain connects TRBV20-1 to TRBJ2-3, with 8 positions matching TRBD2. With V trimmed by 3 bases and J by 7 bases, 6 bases remained unmatched. Per the germline V gene, CDR1 is DFQATT and CDR2 is SNEGSKA (reference sequence). This CDR3 region has 13 residues. The CDR3 loop is CSASTGGRNTQYF. CDR3 nucleotide sequence: TGCAGTGCTAGTACGGGGGGGCGAAATACGCAGTATTTT.

The chain carries TRBV24-1 and TRBJ2-1; 10 bases are shared with TRBD2. CDR1 and CDR2 from the germline V gene are KGHDR and SFDVKD. V trimming: 4 bases; J trimming: 6 bases; junction bases outside the gene matches: 17. CDR3 size: 19 residues. CDR3 DNA sequence: TGTGCCACCAGTGACGGACTTAGGACTAGCGGAAAAATACTCAATGAGCAGTTCTTC. Residues: CATSDGLRTSGKILNEQFF.

This chain links TRBV10-3 with TRBJ2-7; TRBD2 agrees at 13 bases. Germline loops: CDR1 ENHRY, CDR2 SYGVKD. CDR3 length: 13 amino acids. The trim removed 11 bases at V and 5 bases at J, leaving 6 bases unmatched. The CDR3 region is CASTGLAGDEQYF. The CDR3 coding sequence is TGTGCCTCCACAGGACTAGCGGGGGACGAGCAGTACTTC.

CDR3 sequence reads: CASSLGLSPRDFYEQYF. The CDR3 DNA reads as TGCGCCAGCAGCCTAGGATTGTCCCCCAGGGATTTTTACGAGCAGTACTTC. The chain combines TRBV5-1 with TRBJ2-7; perhaps TRBD1 as D (5 bases). V shed 4 bases and J shed 4 bases, with 24 bases lying between them. Germline V lookup: CDR1 SGHRS, CDR2 YFSETQ. The CDR3 is 17 amino acids.

This clonotype was counted only a few times. The genes are TRBV4-2 and TRBJ2-3; D is perhaps TRBD1 or TRBD2 (5 bases each). In germline, CDR1 is LGHNA, CDR2 YNFKEQ. The CDR3 runs to 16 residues. V lost 1 base and J lost 0, with 11 bases in between. The CDR3 loop is CASSQVGGGSTDTQYF. The CDR3 region has the DNA TGTGCCAGCAGCCAAGTTGGTGGGGGAAGCACAGATACGCAGTATTTT.

The chain joins TRBV9 to TRBJ2-3, with 7 nucleotides matching TRBD2. V gave up 4 bases and J gave up 2 bases; unmatched junction bases: 10. Germline CDR1 and CDR2: SGDLS and YYNGEE. The CDR3 has 16 residues. The CDR3 loop is CASSLERDLLTDTQYF. Here the CDR3 DNA reads TGTGCCAGCAGCCTAGAGCGGGACCTTCTCACAGATACGCAGTATTTT.

This clonotype was recorded a few times. V and J are TRBV5-1 and TRBJ1-1; TRBD1 agrees at 7 bases. Germline V gene data show CDR1 as SGHRS and CDR2 as YFSETQ. V was pared by 6 bases and J by 5 bases, with 7 bases of the junction left unmatched. The CDR3 contains 13 residues. In DNA form, the CDR3 reads TGCGCCAGCAATCAGGCAGGGGGGACTGAAGCTTTCTTT. It specifies CASNQAGGTEAFF. Filled out from reference TRBV5-1 and TRBJ1-1, the complete variable domain reads KAGVTQTPRYLIKTRGQQVTLSCSPISGHRSVSWYQQTPGQGLQFLFEYFSETQRNKGNFPGRFSGRQFSNSRSEMNVSTLELGDSALYLCASNQAGGTEAFFGQGTRLTVV.

V gene TRBV5-1 combines with J gene TRBJ1-4; 9 bases match TRBD1. The junction had 2 bases not matched to a gene; V was cut back by 0 bases and J by 2 bases. The CDR3 totals 16 residues. The V gene's germline CDR1 is SGHRS and CDR2 YFSETQ. In DNA form, the CDR3 reads TGCGCCAGCAGCTTGGGCGGACAGGGGACTAATGAAAAACTGTTTTTT. This gives the protein CASSLGGQGTNEKLFF.

This clonotype has more than one count but fewer than ten. The chain is built from TRBV4-1 and TRBJ2-3; 9 bases fit TRBD2. V shed 0 bases and J 2 bases; nucleotides not matched to a gene: 9. From germline, CDR1 is MGHRA and CDR2 YSYEKL. This CDR3 has 18 amino acids. The DNA for the CDR3 is TGCGCCAGCAGCCAAGATCCAGGAGTAGCGGGGGCCACAGATACGCAGTATTTT. Translated, it gives CASSQDPGVAGATDTQYF.

This clonotype was seen more than once but under ten times. The chain couples TRBV6-6 to TRBJ2-7, with D perhaps TRBD1 or TRBD2 (5 bases each). CDR3 size: 13 residues. Per germline, CDR1 MNHNY and CDR2 SVGAGI (reference sequence). V was pared by 6 bases and J by 0 bases, with 9 bases between. The CDR3 bases are TGTGCCAGCAGCCGGGACGACTCCTACGAGCAGTACTTC. The encoded protein is CASSRDDSYEQYF.

This chain connects TRBV20-1 to TRBJ2-1; 14 positions agree with TRBD2. The CDR3 is 16 residues long. V was pared by 6 bases and J by 0 bases, with 4 bases of the junction left unmatched. Germline CDR1 DFQATT, CDR2 SNEGSKA (reference sequence). The CDR3 coding sequence is TGCAGTGCACCCGGGACTAGCGGGAGCTCCTACAATGAGCAGTTCTTC. It encodes CSAPGTSGSSYNEQFF.

This clonotype turned up a few times. This chain connects TRBV6-5 to TRBJ2-1; TRBD2 matches 10 bases. The length of the CDR3 is 15 residues. The V segment lost 2 bases and the J segment 6 bases; nucleotides outside the gene matches: 4. The germline V gene encodes CDR1 MNHEY and CDR2 SVGAGI. The CDR3 DNA is TGTGCCAGCAGTTACGAAGCGGGGGGGCCCAATGAGCAGTTCTTC. Amino acids: CASSYEAGGPNEQFF.

This clonotype occurred many times. The chain employs TRBV29-1 and TRBJ2-5, with D possibly matching TRBD2 (6 bases). Trimming stripped 3 bases from V and 5 bases from J, with 16 bases between. Germline-derived CDR1 and CDR2 are SQVTM and ANQGSEA. The CDR3 runs 14 residues. This chain's CDR3 is CSVDGGKAAETQYF. Here the CDR3 DNA reads TGCAGCGTTGATGGCGGGAAGGCGGCGGAGACCCAGTACTTC.

This clonotype has only one observation. V gene TRBV5-1 combines with J gene TRBJ2-7; D not certain. The CDR3 length is 15 residues. Germline loops: CDR1 SGHRS, CDR2 YFSETQ. V was trimmed by 0 bases and J by 5 bases, leaving 15 bases between them. CDR3 residues: CASSLVGGRVHEQYF. For the CDR3, the DNA is TGCGCCAGCAGCTTGGTAGGCGGCAGAGTCCACGAGCAGTACTTC.

The chain employs TRBV19 and TRBJ2-3; possibly TRBD1 for D (5 bases). Trimming took 5 bases from V and 5 from J, leaving 17 bases between them. The CDR3 consists of 15 residues. The germline V gene encodes CDR1 LNHDA and CDR2 SQIVND (reference sequence). The CDR3 nucleotides read TGTGCCAGTAGTGCCGCTAGGCCCCAGGGAGATACGCAGTATTTT. This encodes CASSAARPQGDTQYF.

The chain recombines TRBV5-1 with TRBJ1-1, with 12 bases aligning to TRBD1. The J segment lost 0 bases and the V segment lost 4 bases, leaving 7 bases of the junction unmatched. The CDR3 runs to 17 residues. The germline V gene encodes CDR1 SGHRS and CDR2 YFSETQ. CDR3 amino acids: CASSEGGTGGMNTEAFF. As DNA, the CDR3 is TGCGCCAGCAGCGAGGGCGGGACAGGGGGCATGAACACTGAAGCTTTCTTT. Complete variable domain (other parts from reference TRBV5-1 and TRBJ1-1): KAGVTQTPRYLIKTRGQQVTLSCSPISGHRSVSWYQQTPGQGLQFLFEYFSETQRNKGNFPGRFSGRQFSNSRSEMNVSTLELGDSALYLCASSEGGTGGMNTEAFFGQGTRLTVV.

This clonotype was detected only a few times. The CDR3 region has the DNA TGTGCCAGCAGCTTGCGCCCAGGCCTCACCTACAATGAGCAGTTCTTC. Encoded protein: CASSLRPGLTYNEQFF. The chain couples TRBV7-2 to TRBJ2-1; D is undetermined. This CDR3 is 16 amino acids long. Trimming left V 3 bases short and J 2 bases short, with 14 bases between. Germline CDR1 SGHTA, CDR2 FQGNSA.

This clonotype was observed a handful of times. V gene TRBV2 combines with J gene TRBJ2-7, with D possibly matching TRBD1 (6 bases). The V gene lost 3 bases and the J gene lost 3 bases, with 9 bases spanning the gap. Germline CDR1 SNHLY, CDR2 FYNNEI. The CDR3 spans 13 residues. The CDR3 loop reads CASSDKTGYEQYF. In DNA, the CDR3 is TGTGCCAGCAGTGATAAGACAGGCTACGAGCAGTACTTC.

This clonotype was observed a few times. V is TRBV5-1 and J is TRBJ2-3, with TRBD1 identical over 7 bases. This CDR3 has 15 residues. The V segment lost 4 bases and the J segment 1 base; nucleotides outside the gene matches: 6. Germline lookup yields CDR1 SGHRS and CDR2 YFSETQ. The CDR3 protein is CASSPRQGGTDTQYF. The DNA for the CDR3 is TGCGCCAGCAGCCCGCGACAGGGAGGCACAGATACGCAGTATTTT.

The chain recombines TRBV5-4 with TRBJ1-1; 8 positions match TRBD1. Germline-derived CDR1 and CDR2 are SGHNT and YYREEE (reference sequence). The V segment lost 3 bases and the J segment 1 base; nucleotides outside the gene matches: 2. The CDR3 covers 14 residues. The CDR3 sequence is CASSWGTGNTEAFF. The CDR3 DNA sequence: TGTGCCAGCAGCTGGGGGACAGGGAACACTGAAGCTTTCTTT.

This chain links TRBV12-3 or TRBV12-4 with TRBJ2-1; 7 positions match TRBD1. The junction had 7 bases not matched to a gene; V was cut back by 5 bases and J by 0 bases. The CDR3 contains 16 residues. This chain's CDR3 is CASSPGYRGSYNEQFF. CDR3 nucleotides: TGTGCCAGCAGTCCGGGGTACAGGGGCTCCTACAATGAGCAGTTCTTC.

In this sample, this clonotype turned up a few times. The chain combines TRBV29-1 with TRBJ2-5, with 9 bases that match TRBD1. V was clipped by 6 bases and J by 7 bases; unmatched bases: 9. This CDR3 has 13 amino acids. Germline V CDR1 and CDR2: SQVTM, ANQGSEA. CDR3 in amino acids: CSVDGTGKGTQYF. In nucleotides, the CDR3 is TGCAGCGTCGACGGGACAGGGAAGGGGACCCAGTACTTC.

The gene calls are TRBV20-1 and TRBJ2-2; D possibly corresponds to TRBD1 (5 bases). The CDR3 contains 14 residues. In germline, CDR1 is DFQATT, CDR2 SNEGSKA (reference sequence). Deletions cut 1 base from V and 2 bases from J, with 8 bases between. In DNA form, the CDR3 reads TGCAGTGCTAGAGGGGGCCCTAACACCGGGGAGCTGTTTTTT. Protein sequence: CSARGGPNTGELFF.

This clonotype appeared a few times. The chain links TRBV30 to TRBJ2-7; D ambiguous. V dropped 2 bases and J dropped 0 bases, with 8 bases sitting between them. Germline V gene data show CDR1 as GTSNPN and CDR2 as SVGIG (reference sequence). CDR3 length equals 13 residues. The DNA for the CDR3 is TGTGCCTGGAGTCGACGGTACTCCTACGAGCAGTACTTC. The encoded protein is CAWSRRYSYEQYF.

The V gene is TRBV12-3 or TRBV12-4, the J gene TRBJ1-5; 7 bases are a match to TRBD1. The CDR3 is 16 amino acids. V was clipped by 2 bases and J by 0 bases; unmatched bases: 4. The CDR3 protein is CASSLWDSDSNQPQHF. The CDR3 nucleotides are TGTGCCAGCAGTTTATGGGACAGTGATAGCAATCAGCCCCAGCATTTT.